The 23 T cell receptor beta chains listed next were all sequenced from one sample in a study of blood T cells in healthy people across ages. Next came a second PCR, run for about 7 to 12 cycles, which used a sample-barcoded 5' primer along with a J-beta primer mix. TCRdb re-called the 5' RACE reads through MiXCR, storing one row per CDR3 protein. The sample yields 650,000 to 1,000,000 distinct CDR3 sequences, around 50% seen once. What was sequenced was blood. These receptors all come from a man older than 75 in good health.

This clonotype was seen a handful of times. CDR3 sequence (DNA): TGTGCCAGCAGTCAGAGACCTTGGGGAGATACGCAGTATTTT. This encodes CASSQRPWGDTQYF. This chain links TRBV12-3 or TRBV12-4 with TRBJ2-3; D is uncertain. V lost 5 bases and J 5 bases, leaving 14 bases between the germline ends. The CDR3 covers 14 residues.

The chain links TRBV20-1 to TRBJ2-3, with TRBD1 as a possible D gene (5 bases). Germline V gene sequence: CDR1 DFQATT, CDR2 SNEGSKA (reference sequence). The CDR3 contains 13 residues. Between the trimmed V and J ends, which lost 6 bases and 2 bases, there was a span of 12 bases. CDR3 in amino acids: CSAFQGYTDTQYF. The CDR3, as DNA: TGCAGTGCCTTCCAGGGTTACACAGATACGCAGTATTTT.

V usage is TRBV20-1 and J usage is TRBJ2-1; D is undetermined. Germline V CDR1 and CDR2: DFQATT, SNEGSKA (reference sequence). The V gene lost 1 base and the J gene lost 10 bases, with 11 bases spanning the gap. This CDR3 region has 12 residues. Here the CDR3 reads CSARVGSREQFF. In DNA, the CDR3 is TGCAGTGCTAGAGTGGGTAGCCGGGAGCAGTTCTTC.

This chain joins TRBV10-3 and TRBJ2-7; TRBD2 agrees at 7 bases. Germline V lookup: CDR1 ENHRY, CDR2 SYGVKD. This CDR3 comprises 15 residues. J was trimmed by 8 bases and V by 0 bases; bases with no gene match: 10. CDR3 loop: CAISESPSGAAQQYF. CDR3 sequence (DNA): TGTGCCATCAGTGAGTCTCCCAGCGGGGCCGCGCAGCAGTACTTC.

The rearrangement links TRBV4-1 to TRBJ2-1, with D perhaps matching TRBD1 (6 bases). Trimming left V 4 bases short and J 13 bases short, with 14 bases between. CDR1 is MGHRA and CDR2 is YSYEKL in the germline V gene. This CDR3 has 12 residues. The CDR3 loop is CASSRDQGKQFF. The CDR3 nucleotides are TGCGCCAGCAGCCGAGATCAGGGGAAACAGTTCTTC.

The CDR3 sequence: CASSLAASGGVDTQYF. The CDR3 DNA follows: TGCGCCAGCAGCTTGGCCGCTAGCGGGGGAGTAGATACGCAGTATTTT. The J gene is TRBJ2-3, the V gene TRBV5-1, with TRBD2 identical over 10 bases. The CDR3 contains 16 residues. The trim removed 0 bases at V and 5 bases at J, leaving 6 bases unmatched. The germline V gene encodes CDR1 SGHRS and CDR2 YFSETQ.

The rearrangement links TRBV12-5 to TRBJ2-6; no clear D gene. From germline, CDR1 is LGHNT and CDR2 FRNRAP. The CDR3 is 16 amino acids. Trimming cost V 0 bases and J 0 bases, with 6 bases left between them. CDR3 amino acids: CASGLVLGSGANVLTF. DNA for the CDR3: TGTGCTAGTGGTTTGGTATTGGGCTCTGGGGCCAACGTCCTGACTTTC.

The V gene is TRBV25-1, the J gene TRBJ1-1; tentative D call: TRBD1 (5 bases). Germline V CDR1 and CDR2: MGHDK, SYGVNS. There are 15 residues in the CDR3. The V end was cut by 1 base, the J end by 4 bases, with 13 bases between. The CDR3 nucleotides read TGTGCCAGCAGTGAATCGAGGGGCTGGAGCACTGAAGCTTTCTTT. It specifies CASSESRGWSTEAFF.

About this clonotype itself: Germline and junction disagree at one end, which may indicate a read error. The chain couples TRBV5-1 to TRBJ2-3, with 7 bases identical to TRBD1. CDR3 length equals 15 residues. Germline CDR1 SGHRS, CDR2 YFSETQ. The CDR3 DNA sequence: TGCGCCAGCAGCAGAGGACAGGTGAACACAGATACGCGGTATTTT. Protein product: CASSRGQVNTDTRYF.

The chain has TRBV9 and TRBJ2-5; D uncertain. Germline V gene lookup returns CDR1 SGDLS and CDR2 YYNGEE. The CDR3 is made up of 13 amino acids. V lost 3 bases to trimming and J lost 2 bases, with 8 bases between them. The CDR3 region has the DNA TGTGCCAGCAGCGGACATACGCAAGAGACCCAGTACTTC. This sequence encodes CASSGHTQETQYF. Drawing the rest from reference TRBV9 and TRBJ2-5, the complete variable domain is DSGVTQTPKHLITATGQRVTLRCSPRSGDLSVYWYQQSLDQGLQFLIQYYNGEERAKGNILERFSAQQFPDLHSELNLSSLELGDSALYFCASSGHTQETQYFGPGTRLLVL.

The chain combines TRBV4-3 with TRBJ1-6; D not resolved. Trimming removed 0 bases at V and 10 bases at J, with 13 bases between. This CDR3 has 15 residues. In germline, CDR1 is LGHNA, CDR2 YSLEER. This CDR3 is CASSQDREGNSPLHF. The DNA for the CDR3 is TGCGCCAGCAGCCAAGATAGGGAGGGAAACTCACCCCTCCACTTT.

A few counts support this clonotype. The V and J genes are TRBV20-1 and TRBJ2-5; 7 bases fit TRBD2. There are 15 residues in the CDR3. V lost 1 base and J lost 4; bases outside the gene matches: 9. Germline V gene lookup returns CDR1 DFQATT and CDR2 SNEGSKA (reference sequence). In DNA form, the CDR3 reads TGCAGTGCTAGAGTCGTGGGAGGGATACGAGAGACCCAGTACTTC. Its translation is CSARVVGGIRETQYF.

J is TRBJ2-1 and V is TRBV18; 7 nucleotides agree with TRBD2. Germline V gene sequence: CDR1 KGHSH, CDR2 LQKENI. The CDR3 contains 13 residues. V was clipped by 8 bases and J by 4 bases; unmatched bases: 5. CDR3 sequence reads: CASAGLPYNEQFF. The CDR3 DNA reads TGTGCCAGCGCGGGACTACCTTACAATGAGCAGTTCTTC. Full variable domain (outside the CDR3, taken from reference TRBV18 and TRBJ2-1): NAGVMQNPRHLVRRRGQEARLRCSPMKGHSHVYWYRQLPEEGLKFMVYLQKENIIDESGMPKERFSAEFPKEGPSILRIQQVVRGDSAAYFCASAGLPYNEQFFGPGTRLTVL.

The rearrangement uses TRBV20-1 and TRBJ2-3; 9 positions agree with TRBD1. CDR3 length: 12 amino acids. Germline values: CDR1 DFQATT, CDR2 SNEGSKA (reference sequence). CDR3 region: CSPGQGTDTQYF. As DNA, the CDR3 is TGCAGCCCGGGACAGGGAACAGATACGCAGTATTTT.

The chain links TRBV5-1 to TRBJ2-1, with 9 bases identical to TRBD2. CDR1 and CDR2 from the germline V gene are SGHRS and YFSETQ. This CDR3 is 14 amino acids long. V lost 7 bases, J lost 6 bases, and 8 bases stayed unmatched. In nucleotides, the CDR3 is TGCGCCAGCGCCCGGGCTAGCGGGACCAATGAGCAGTTCTTC. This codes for CASARASGTNEQFF.

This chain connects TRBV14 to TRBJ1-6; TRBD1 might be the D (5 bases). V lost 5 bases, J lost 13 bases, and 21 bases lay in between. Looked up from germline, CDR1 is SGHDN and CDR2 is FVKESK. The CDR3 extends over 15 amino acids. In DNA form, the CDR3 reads TGTGCCAGCAGCGCCAGGAATGGGGCGGGAAGTCCCCTCCACTTT. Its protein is CASSARNGAGSPLHF.

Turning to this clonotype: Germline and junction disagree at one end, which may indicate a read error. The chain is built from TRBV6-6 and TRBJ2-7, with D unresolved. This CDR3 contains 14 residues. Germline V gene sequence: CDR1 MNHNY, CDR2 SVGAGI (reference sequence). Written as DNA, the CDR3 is TGTGCTAGCAGTTCCCCCACGGCAAGCTACGAGCAGTACTTC. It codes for CASSSPTASYEQYF.

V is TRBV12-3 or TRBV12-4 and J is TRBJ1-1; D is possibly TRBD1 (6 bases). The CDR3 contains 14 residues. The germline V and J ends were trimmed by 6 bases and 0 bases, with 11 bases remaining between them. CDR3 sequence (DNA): TGTGCCAGCAGAGTACAGGGAGTGAACACTGAAGCTTTCTTT. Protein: CASRVQGVNTEAFF.

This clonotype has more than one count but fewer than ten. The CDR3 nucleotides are TGTGCCAGCAGCTTATATTGGGGCGAGACCCAGTACTTC. This translates into CASSLYWGETQYF. This chain uses TRBV7-3 with TRBJ2-5; D possibly corresponds to TRBD1 (5 bases). Trimming removed 2 bases at V and 5 bases at J, with 9 bases between. The germline gives CDR1 SGHTA, CDR2 FQGTGA. CDR3 length: 13 amino acids.

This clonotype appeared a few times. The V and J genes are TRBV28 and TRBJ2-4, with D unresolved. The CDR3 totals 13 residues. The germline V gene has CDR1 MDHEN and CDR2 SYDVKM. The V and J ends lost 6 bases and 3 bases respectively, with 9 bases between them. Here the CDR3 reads CASSARNKNIQYF. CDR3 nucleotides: TGTGCCAGCAGCGCAAGGAACAAAAACATTCAGTACTTC.

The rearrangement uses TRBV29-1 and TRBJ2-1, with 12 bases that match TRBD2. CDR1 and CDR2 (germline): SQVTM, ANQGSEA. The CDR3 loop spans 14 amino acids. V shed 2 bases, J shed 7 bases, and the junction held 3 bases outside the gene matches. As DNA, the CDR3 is TGCAGCGTTGAACTAGCGGGAGGGGGAAATGAGCAGTTCTTC. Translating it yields CSVELAGGGNEQFF.

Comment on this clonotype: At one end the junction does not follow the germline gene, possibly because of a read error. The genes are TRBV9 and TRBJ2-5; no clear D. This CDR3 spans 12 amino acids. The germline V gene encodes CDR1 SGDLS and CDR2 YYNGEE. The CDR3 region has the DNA TGTGCCAGCAGCGTAGTAGGAGAGACCCGGTACTTC. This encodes CASSVVGETRYF.

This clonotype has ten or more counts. The CDR3 is CASSPRTSGSSSGANVLTF. Here the CDR3 DNA reads TGCGCCAGCAGCCCAAGGACTAGCGGGAGCAGCTCTGGGGCCAACGTCCTGACTTTC. This chain connects TRBV5-1 to TRBJ2-6, with TRBD2 matching over 13 bases. Germline CDR1 reads SGHRS; CDR2 reads YFSETQ. V gave up 4 bases and J gave up 0 bases; unmatched junction bases: 7. The CDR3 is made up of 19 amino acids.